This T cell receptor (beta chain) was retrieved from a study of cytomegalovirus exposure and HLA in healthy donors. Notes on the study in general: TCR beta V- and J-gene trimming, according to a later analysis, was linked to a missense DCLRE1C variant.

This clone was found a few times. Antigen unknown. Primers: 60 Vbeta forward and 13 Jbeta reverse. Sequencing used immunoSEQ multiplex PCR; TCRdb keeps in-frame clones, though not all of them. Of 150,000 or so clones in the sample, about 75% are singletons; the top ten hold around 10%. V gave up 1 base and J gave up 4 bases, with 8 bases separating them. In germline, CDR1 is SGHNT, CDR2 YENEEA. The CDR3 is 13 amino acids. This receptor was obtained from a man between 18 and 35 years old in good health and CMV-seropositive. The sequenced sample was PBMCs. This chain connects TRBV11-3 to TRBJ2-7; the D is unclear. The CDR3 sequence: CASSLGPRYEQYF. CDR3 bases: TGTGCCAGCAGCTTAGGCCCGAGATACGAGCAGTACTTC.